This TCR beta chain comes out of a study of T cell changes during pregnancy in multiple sclerosis. The repertoire was sequenced with immunoSEQ multiplex PCR; TCRdb's copy has only in-frame clones and lacks some. This table has 58,000 or so clones, 70% to 90% appearing once. The CDR3 contains 15 residues. The germline CDR1 and CDR2 sequences are MDHEN and SYDVKM. Trimming at V came to 3 bases and at J to 6 bases, leaving 7 bases not matched to a gene. The TCR comes from a female donor with multiple sclerosis, enrolled in a pregnancy study. This chain joins TRBV28 and TRBJ1-1; 10 bases line up with TRBD1. This specimen consisted of peripheral blood, obtained after pregnancy. This chain's CDR3 is CASSFPRDRGPEAFF. CDR3 nucleotides: TGTGCCAGCAGTTTCCCCCGGGACAGGGGACCTGAAGCTTTCTTT.